This TCR beta chain was recorded in a study of response to subunit inactivated influenza vaccine. Broader study findings: The authors offered the suggestion that each seasonal influenza vaccination recruits few new T cells.

With 7 bases removed from V and 5 bases from J, the gap between germline ends came to 11 bases. Germline CDR1 reads SNHLY; CDR2 reads FYNNEI. The CDR3 totals 13 residues. TCRdb reanalysed the RT-PCR reads using MiXCR and keeps one entry per CDR3 protein. The table records a few hundred thousand distinct CDR3 sequences, 12% of them present only once. Comment on this clonotype: Its specificity is unknown.

The sample was non-naive T cells sorted from PBMCs, taken less than 15 days before vaccination. This sequence joins TRBV2 and TRBJ2-2; D is uncertain. The TCR originated in a man between 45 and 60 years old who received an inactivated influenza vaccine. The CDR3 region has the DNA TGTGCCAGCATGCGAGGTTCGACCGGGGAGCTGTTTTTT. Protein: CASMRGSTGELFF.